This paragraph covers one TCR beta chain sequence. Here immunoSEQ multiplex PCR was the method, and the copy in TCRdb shows in-frame clones only, minus some. This table holds around 180,000 clones, around 77% found once. The data originate from a study of blood T cell repertoires in COVID-19. This CDR3 has 13 amino acids. V was cut by 2 bases and J by 7 bases, with 11 bases left in between. Sequencing was done on a sample of peripheral blood. The clonotype comes from a man in his sixties or seventies with active or convalescent COVID-19. This chain connects TRBV12-3 or TRBV12-4 to TRBJ1-1; D is undetermined. CDR3 bases: TGTGCCAGCAGTTTACCCCCAGTCAATGAAGCTTTCTTT. Protein: CASSLPPVNEAFF.